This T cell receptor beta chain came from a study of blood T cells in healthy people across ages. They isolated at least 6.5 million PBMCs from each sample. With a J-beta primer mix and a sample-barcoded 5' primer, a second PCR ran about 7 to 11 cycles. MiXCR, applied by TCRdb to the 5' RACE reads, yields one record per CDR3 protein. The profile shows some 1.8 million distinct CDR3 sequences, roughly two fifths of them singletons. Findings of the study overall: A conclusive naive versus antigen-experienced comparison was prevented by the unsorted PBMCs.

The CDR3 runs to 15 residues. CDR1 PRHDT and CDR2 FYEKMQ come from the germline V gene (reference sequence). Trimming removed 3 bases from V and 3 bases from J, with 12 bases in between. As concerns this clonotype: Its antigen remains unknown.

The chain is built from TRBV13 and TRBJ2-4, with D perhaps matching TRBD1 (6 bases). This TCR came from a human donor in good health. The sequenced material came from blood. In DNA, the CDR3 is TGTGCCAGCAGCTTTTCCGAGGGGGTCAAAAACATTCAGTACTTC. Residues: CASSFSEGVKNIQYF. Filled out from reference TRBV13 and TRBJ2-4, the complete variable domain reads AAGVIQSPRHLIKEKRETATLKCYPIPRHDTVYWYQQGPGQDPQFLISFYEKMQSDKGSIPDRFSAQQFSDYHSELNMSSLELGDSALYFCASSFSEGVKNIQYFGAGTRLSVL.